These 21 T cell receptor beta chains came from one sample sequenced in a study of shared clonotypes between healthy human individuals. Terminally differentiated effector memory CD45RA+ cells were left out of the naive CD8 fraction, which was CD45RO-negative and positively selected for CCR7. The repertoire was sequenced with immunoSEQ multiplex PCR; TCRdb's copy has only in-frame clones and lacks some. The sample has 700,000 to 950,000 clones; approximately 96% are singletons. The sequenced sample consisted of naive CD8+ T cells sorted from blood. All receptors derive from a man aged 30-40 years in good health.

This clone showed up just once. The genes are TRBV10-3 and TRBJ2-7, with TRBD2 as a possible D gene (8 bases). The CDR3 is made up of 17 amino acids. V was clipped by 6 bases and J by 3 bases, with 24 bases between them. CDR1 is ENHRY and CDR2 is SYGVKD in the germline V gene. CDR3 bases: TGTGCCATCAGGGGGACAGTCATTCTAGCGGGCCACTACGAGCAGTACTTC. Its translation is CAIRGTVILAGHYEQYF.

CDR3 protein: CASSQEEAANEQFF. The CDR3 nucleotides read TGCGCCAGCAGCCAAGAAGAGGCAGCCAATGAGCAGTTCTTC. This chain joins TRBV4-3 and TRBJ2-1; D not certain. CDR3 length equals 14 residues. V was trimmed by 0 bases and J by 6 bases, leaving 9 bases between them. Germline CDR1 LGHNA, CDR2 YSLEER.

The chain employs TRBV11-2 and TRBJ2-2, with 10 bases aligning to TRBD2. Germline CDR1 reads SGHAT; CDR2 reads FQNNGV. The ends lost 2 bases at V and 0 bases at J; junction bases unmatched: 9. The CDR3 is 19 residues long. The CDR3 reads CASSLYFSLAGANTGELFF. Written as DNA, the CDR3 is TGTGCCAGCAGCTTATACTTTAGCCTAGCGGGGGCGAACACCGGGGAGCTGTTTTTT.

In the case of this clone: In the same sample, other DNA sequences code for this CDR3. V gene TRBV4-1 combines with J gene TRBJ2-7; D is unclear. V lost 0 bases, J lost 0 bases, and 9 bases lay in between. Germline CDR1 is MGHRA and CDR2 is YSYEKL. The CDR3 loop spans 15 amino acids. Here the CDR3 reads CASSQEGQSSYEQYF. CDR3 DNA: TGCGCCAGCAGCCAAGAGGGCCAGAGCTCCTACGAGCAGTACTTC.

The chain links TRBV13 to TRBJ2-7, with D possibly TRBD1 on 6 matching bases. Trimming shortened V by 9 bases and J by 4 bases, and 16 bases separated the two germline ends. CDR3 length equals 13 residues. Germline values: CDR1 PRHDT, CDR2 FYEKMQ (reference sequence). The CDR3 DNA sequence: TGTGCCAGTTCGGGACAAATAGATTACGAGCAGTACTTC. Translating gives CASSGQIDYEQYF.

The J gene is TRBJ2-3, the V gene TRBV4-1; 7 positions match TRBD2. CDR1 and CDR2 (germline): MGHRA, YSYEKL. V was pared by 0 bases and J by 2 bases, with 8 bases of the junction left unmatched. The CDR3 covers 17 residues. The CDR3 protein is CASSQDKGGSYTDTQYF. Written as DNA, the CDR3 is TGCGCCAGCAGCCAAGACAAGGGCGGGAGCTACACAGATACGCAGTATTTT.

The J gene is TRBJ2-1, the V gene TRBV28; no firm D call. Trimming cost V 1 base and J 3 bases, with 1 base left between them. This CDR3 spans 12 amino acids. Germline-derived CDR1 and CDR2 are MDHEN and SYDVKM. DNA of the CDR3: TGTGCCAGCAGTTTATACTACAATGAGCAGTTCTTC. Residues: CASSLYYNEQFF. The full variable domain, completed using reference TRBV28 and TRBJ2-1, is DVKVTQSSRYLVKRTGEKVFLECVQDMDHENMFWYRQDPGLGLRLIYFSYDVKMKEKGDIPEGYSVSREKKERFSLILESASTNQTSMYLCASSLYYNEQFFGPGTRLTVL.

The chain is built from TRBV11-2 and TRBJ1-5; 8 bases match TRBD1. Germline lookup yields CDR1 SGHAT and CDR2 FQNNGV. Trimming at V came to 1 base and at J to 5 bases, leaving 10 bases not matched to a gene. The CDR3 is 17 residues long. The CDR3 bases are TGTGCCAGCAGCTTAGGGAGGTCAGGGGGCGTCCATCAGCCCCAGCATTTT. Translation gives CASSLGRSGGVHQPQHF.

The rearrangement joins TRBV25-1 to TRBJ1-2, with unresolved D. The length of the CDR3 is 12 residues. Trimming shortened V by 9 bases and J by 2 bases, and 10 bases separated the two germline ends. The germline V gene encodes CDR1 MGHDK and CDR2 SYGVNS. The CDR3 region is CASLGVNYGYTF. CDR3 in DNA: TGTGCCAGTCTCGGAGTCAACTATGGCTACACCTTC.

The CDR3 protein is CARKSKNIQYF. In DNA, the CDR3 is TGTGCCAGAAAATCCAAAAACATTCAGTACTTC. This chain joins TRBV6-9 and TRBJ2-4; D call uncertain. Germline CDR1 MNHGY, CDR2 SVAAGI. The CDR3 totals 11 residues. Deletions cut 9 bases from V and 2 bases from J, with 5 bases between.

The CDR3: CASSKSNLDRDHYEQYF. The DNA for the CDR3 is TGTGCCAGCAGTAAGAGTAATTTAGACAGGGACCACTACGAGCAGTACTTC. The genes are TRBV2 and TRBJ2-7; TRBD1 aligns across 7 bases. Germline V gene sequence: CDR1 SNHLY, CDR2 FYNNEI. This CDR3 is built from 17 residues. V was pared by 5 bases and J by 3 bases, with 16 bases of the junction left unmatched.

The chain joins TRBV21-1 to TRBJ2-2; TRBD1, the table's D call, lacks a check against the DNA. TRBV21-1 constitutes a pseudogene. This CDR3 comprises 18 residues. The CDR3, as DNA: TGTGCCAGCAGCAAGGGGGAACCGGGACAGCGGATAACCGGGGAGCTGTTTTTT. Protein sequence: CASSKGEPGQRITGELFF.

The gene calls are TRBV9 and TRBJ1-5; no clear D. V lost 0 bases, J lost 8 bases, and 18 bases lay in between. This CDR3 has 16 amino acids. From germline, CDR1 is SGDLS and CDR2 YYNGEE. The CDR3 reads CASSVVRDPPGEPQHF. The CDR3 DNA reads TGTGCCAGCAGCGTAGTACGAGACCCCCCCGGGGAGCCCCAGCATTTT. Full variable domain (outside the CDR3, taken from reference TRBV9 and TRBJ1-5): DSGVTQTPKHLITATGQRVTLRCSPRSGDLSVYWYQQSLDQGLQFLIQYYNGEERAKGNILERFSAQQFPDLHSELNLSSLELGDSALYFCASSVVRDPPGEPQHFGDGTRLSIL.

The chain joins TRBV4-3 to TRBJ2-4, with a weak D call TRBD2 (5 bases). This CDR3 region has 15 residues. V was cut by 0 bases and J by 6 bases, with 12 bases left in between. From germline, CDR1 is LGHNA and CDR2 YSLEER. The CDR3: CASSQDRGSGNIQYF. CDR3 bases: TGCGCCAGCAGCCAAGATCGAGGGTCGGGAAACATTCAGTACTTC.

The V call is TRBV19, the J call TRBJ2-7, with D possibly TRBD2 on 6 matching bases. CDR1 is LNHDA and CDR2 is SQIVND in the germline V gene (reference sequence). The germline V and J ends were trimmed by 5 bases and 4 bases, with 12 bases remaining between them. CDR3 length: 13 amino acids. In nucleotides, the CDR3 is TGTGCCAGTAGTCTCGGGACTGATTACGAGCAGTACTTC. Protein product: CASSLGTDYEQYF.

This chain connects TRBV7-9 to TRBJ2-1; no definite D call. V dropped 4 bases and J dropped 5 bases, with 6 bases sitting between them. CDR3 size: 12 residues. Germline lookup yields CDR1 SEHNR and CDR2 FQNEAQ (reference sequence). CDR3 amino acids: CASSSEDNEQFF. CDR3 sequence (DNA): TGTGCCAGCAGCTCCGAGGACAATGAGCAGTTCTTC.

The chain recombines TRBV4-1 with TRBJ2-7, with a weak D call TRBD2 (5 bases). V lost 1 base and J lost 2, with 9 bases in between. CDR3 size: 14 residues. Germline CDR1 is MGHRA and CDR2 is YSYEKL. Here the CDR3 DNA reads TGCGCCAGCAGCCAAGGACTACTAACCTACGAGCAGTACTTC. Its translation is CASSQGLLTYEQYF.

This clone was seen only once. This chain links TRBV27 with TRBJ2-5, with TRBD2 matching over 8 bases. V was pared by 6 bases and J by 2 bases, with 14 bases of the junction left unmatched. This CDR3 contains 17 residues. Looked up from germline, CDR1 is MNHEY and CDR2 is SMNVEV (reference sequence). The CDR3 bases are TGTGCCAGCAGCCCCTACGTCAAGCGGGAGTGGCAAGAGACCCAGTACTTC. This codes for CASSPYVKREWQETQYF.

This chain uses TRBV28 with TRBJ2-1, with TRBD2 matching over 7 bases. The V gene's germline CDR1 is MDHEN and CDR2 SYDVKM. V trimming: 2 bases; J trimming: 7 bases; junction bases outside the gene matches: 8. The CDR3 spans 15 residues. The CDR3 protein is CASSLEGGSFNEQFF. CDR3 DNA sequence: TGTGCCAGCAGTTTAGAGGGCGGGAGTTTTAATGAGCAGTTCTTC.

About this clone itself: Different DNA sequences within this sample yield the same CDR3. The V and J genes are TRBV27 and TRBJ2-1; no clear D. The CDR3 is made up of 14 amino acids. CDR1 and CDR2 from the germline V gene are MNHEY and SMNVEV (reference sequence). Trimming removed 2 bases from V and 0 bases from J, with 5 bases in between. The CDR3 is CASSLRSSYNEQFF. For the CDR3, the DNA is TGTGCCAGCAGTTTAAGAAGCTCCTACAATGAGCAGTTCTTC.

The chain couples TRBV19 to TRBJ2-7; no definite D call. Germline V lookup: CDR1 LNHDA, CDR2 SQIVND (reference sequence). This CDR3 has 14 residues. V lost 3 bases and J lost 2, with 11 bases in between. CDR3 sequence: CASSMRSRPYEQYF. CDR3 coding DNA: TGTGCCAGTAGTATGAGGTCCAGACCCTACGAGCAGTACTTC.